A selection of T cell receptor beta chains follows, all from one sample in a study of shared clonotypes between healthy human individuals. Here immunoSEQ multiplex PCR was the method, and the copy in TCRdb shows in-frame clones only, minus some. The sample includes about 1.1 million clones, around 78% seen only once; the top ten take 0.6% to 0.75%. Sequencing was carried out using memory CD4+ T cells from PBMCs. Receptor source: a man between 18 and 35 years old in good health. Some clones in this sample may be carry-over from other donors' samples. The CDR3 runs from the conserved cysteine through the conserved F or W. The D gene is left open where the match is weak. Clone size is not always given. Where it is, it says once, few, many or a class for expanded clones.

cdr3_nt: TGTGCCAGCAGCTTAGGTGGGGGGCTACCGGGAGCCCAGTACTTC
cdr3_aa: CASSLGGGLPGAQYF
clone_size: NA
d_call: NA
j_call: TRBJ2-5
v_call: TRBV7-6

cdr3_nt: TGTGCCAGCAGCTACTGGACAGGTTCCATGAACACTGAAGCTTTCTTT
cdr3_aa: CASSYWTGSMNTEAFF
clone_size: NA
d_call: TRBD1
j_call: TRBJ1-1
v_call: TRBV7-9

cdr3_nt: TGCAGCGCTGAGGGGGAGACCCAGTACTTC
cdr3_aa: CSAEGETQYF
clone_size: NA
d_call: NA
j_call: TRBJ2-5
v_call: TRBV29-1

cdr3_nt: TGTGCCAGCTCACCCGGGGGTGAGCAGTACTTC
cdr3_aa: CASSPGGEQYF
clone_size: NA
d_call: NA
j_call: TRBJ2-7
v_call: TRBV18

cdr3_nt: TGTGCCACCAGCAGAGATCGTTGGCAGGAGCAGTTCTTC
cdr3_aa: CATSRDRWQEQFF
clone_size: once
d_call: NA
j_call: TRBJ2-1
v_call: TRBV15

cdr3_nt: TGTGCCAGCAGTGCGGGGGAGGAGGTGCGGGACAATGAGCAGTTCTTC
cdr3_aa: CASSAGEEVRDNEQFF
clone_size: NA
d_call: TRBD2
j_call: TRBJ2-1
v_call: TRBV27

cdr3_nt: TGTGCCAGCAGCCCCGACAAAAACAGGGGAGGAAGGACCGGGGAGCTGTTTTTT
cdr3_aa: CASSPDKNRGGRTGELFF
clone_size: NA
d_call: NA
j_call: TRBJ2-2
v_call: TRBV7-3

cdr3_nt: TGCAGCGTTGAAGACGGGACGGACGAGCAGTACTTC
cdr3_aa: CSVEDGTDEQYF
clone_size: NA
d_call: NA
j_call: TRBJ2-7
v_call: TRBV29-1

cdr3_nt: TGTGCCAGCAGCCTCCAGGATGAGCAGTTCTTC
cdr3_aa: CASSLQDEQFF
clone_size: NA
d_call: NA
j_call: TRBJ2-1
v_call: TRBV11-1

cdr3_nt: TGTGCCAGCTCACCAGGGGGGGCGCGTACTGAAGCTTTCTTT
cdr3_aa: CASSPGGARTEAFF
clone_size: NA
d_call: NA
j_call: TRBJ1-1
v_call: TRBV18

cdr3_nt: TGTGCCAGCACCCCCGTGAAGGGTAGAGGTGAGCAGTTCTTC
cdr3_aa: CASTPVKGRGEQFF
clone_size: NA
d_call: NA
j_call: TRBJ2-1
v_call: TRBV7-9

cdr3_nt: TGTGCCTGGGGGGGGTTCGGCGGCGAAGCTTTCTTT
cdr3_aa: CAWGGFGGEAFF
clone_size: NA
d_call: NA
j_call: TRBJ1-1
v_call: TRBV30

cdr3_nt: TGTGCCAGCAGCTTAGGCTCCTCCACCTACGAGCAGTACTTC
cdr3_aa: CASSLGSSTYEQYF
clone_size: NA
d_call: NA
j_call: TRBJ2-7
v_call: TRBV7-9

cdr3_nt: TGTGCCTGGAGTGCCTCGGGTTTCACCGGGGAGCTGTTTTTT
cdr3_aa: CAWSASGFTGELFF
clone_size: NA
d_call: NA
j_call: TRBJ2-2
v_call: TRBV30

cdr3_nt: TGTGCCAGCAGACGTACAGGGTCAACTGAAGCTTTCTTT
cdr3_aa: CASRRTGSTEAFF
clone_size: NA
d_call: NA
j_call: TRBJ1-1
v_call: TRBV28

cdr3_nt: TGTGCCATCGCCTTGGGAGGGCCCGGCGAAAAACTGTTTTTT
cdr3_aa: CAIALGGPGEKLFF
clone_size: NA
d_call: NA
j_call: TRBJ1-4
v_call: TRBV6-1

cdr3_nt: TGCGCCAGCAGCTTTATGCCAGCGCCCGACGAGCAGTACTTC
cdr3_aa: CASSFMPAPDEQYF
clone_size: NA
d_call: NA
j_call: TRBJ2-7
v_call: TRBV5-1

cdr3_nt: TGCAGCGTTGAAGATGGCAGGGACACTGAAGCTTTCTTT
cdr3_aa: CSVEDGRDTEAFF
clone_size: NA
d_call: NA
j_call: TRBJ1-1
v_call: TRBV29-1

cdr3_nt: TGTGCCATCAGCTCAGGGTCGGCAAGGACAGATACGCAGTATTTT
cdr3_aa: CAISSGSARTDTQYF
clone_size: NA
d_call: NA
j_call: TRBJ2-3
v_call: TRBV10-3

cdr3_nt: TGTGCCAGCAGGGGACAGGCAAGCTCTGGAAACACCATATATTTT
cdr3_aa: CASRGQASSGNTIYF
clone_size: many
d_call: TRBD1
j_call: TRBJ1-3
v_call: TRBV28

cdr3_nt: TGCGCCAGCAGCCAAGAGGACAGGGTCGGGCGCACCTACGAGCAGTACTTC
cdr3_aa: CASSQEDRVGRTYEQYF
clone_size: NA
d_call: TRBD1
j_call: TRBJ2-7
v_call: TRBV4-1

cdr3_nt: TGCGCCAGTTCACAGGGGGCCGTCACAGATACGCAGTATTTT
cdr3_aa: CASSQGAVTDTQYF
clone_size: NA
d_call: TRBD1
j_call: TRBJ2-3
v_call: TRBV5-1

cdr3_nt: TGTGCCAGCAGTGCTGACAGCCGAGGGGCCTATGGCTACACCTTC
cdr3_aa: CASSADSRGAYGYTF
clone_size: NA
d_call: NA
j_call: TRBJ1-2
v_call: TRBV25-1

cdr3_nt: TGTGCCAGCAGCTTAAGGGGCCAGACAGGGAGGGAGACCCAGTACTTC
cdr3_aa: CASSLRGQTGRETQYF
clone_size: many
d_call: NA
j_call: TRBJ2-5
v_call: TRBV7-9

cdr3_nt: TGTGCCAGCAGTGAACATTTGGCAACTAATGAAAAACTGTTTTTT
cdr3_aa: CASSEHLATNEKLFF
clone_size: few
d_call: NA
j_call: TRBJ1-4
v_call: TRBV6-1

cdr3_nt: TGTGCCAGCCTCGGCAGGGCGGATGGCTACACCTTC
cdr3_aa: CASLGRADGYTF
clone_size: few
d_call: NA
j_call: TRBJ1-2
v_call: TRBV19

cdr3_nt: TGTGCCTGGAGCTACACCCCAGGATATGAGTACTTC
cdr3_aa: CAWSYTPGYEYF
clone_size: NA
d_call: NA
j_call: TRBJ2-5
v_call: TRBV30

cdr3_nt: TGTGCCACCAGCAGAGAGGGTGGCGGGAGCGAGCAGTACTTC
cdr3_aa: CATSREGGGSEQYF
clone_size: NA
d_call: TRBD2
j_call: TRBJ2-7
v_call: TRBV15

cdr3_nt: TGTGCCAGCAGCCTCTTCCAAGAGACCCAGTACTTC
cdr3_aa: CASSLFQETQYF
clone_size: NA
d_call: NA
j_call: TRBJ2-5
v_call: TRBV2

cdr3_nt: TGTGCCAGCGGGGGACTAGCGGCCCAAGAGACCCAGTACTTC
cdr3_aa: CASGGLAAQETQYF
clone_size: NA
d_call: TRBD2
j_call: TRBJ2-5
v_call: TRBV6-1

cdr3_nt: TGTGCCAGCAGCCTACCCGGGACTAGCGGGACAAATGAGCAGTTCTTC
cdr3_aa: CASSLPGTSGTNEQFF
clone_size: NA
d_call: TRBD2
j_call: TRBJ2-1
v_call: TRBV6-6

cdr3_nt: TGCGCCAGCAGCTTGTCGATAGCGGGAGGGCCTCTCGTCTACGAGCAGTACTTC
cdr3_aa: CASSLSIAGGPLVYEQYF
clone_size: NA
d_call: TRBD2
j_call: TRBJ2-7
v_call: TRBV5-1

cdr3_nt: TGTGCCAGCAGCTTAGGGAACAGGTTCTTCTATGGCTACACCTTC
cdr3_aa: CASSLGNRFFYGYTF
clone_size: many
d_call: NA
j_call: TRBJ1-2
v_call: TRBV7-2

cdr3_nt: TGTGCCAGCAGCCGGGACAGGGGCGGCCATCAGCCCCAGCATTTT
cdr3_aa: CASSRDRGGHQPQHF
clone_size: NA
d_call: TRBD1
j_call: TRBJ1-5
v_call: TRBV28

cdr3_nt: TGTGCCAGCAGCCCGCCTAGCGGACCGAACACCGGGGAGCTGTTTTTT
cdr3_aa: CASSPPSGPNTGELFF
clone_size: NA
d_call: TRBD2
j_call: TRBJ2-2
v_call: TRBV5-4

cdr3_nt: TGCGCCAGCAGCCGTGGGGACGGGGGCCATGAGCAGTTCTTC
cdr3_aa: CASSRGDGGHEQFF
clone_size: NA
d_call: NA
j_call: TRBJ2-1
v_call: TRBV5-1

cdr3_nt: TGTGCCAGCACCCCACTGGGGGGGGCCCCAGATACGCAGTATTTT
cdr3_aa: CASTPLGGAPDTQYF
clone_size: NA
d_call: NA
j_call: TRBJ2-3
v_call: TRBV28

cdr3_nt: TGTGCCAGCACCTCCGCAGGGCCGACAGATACGCAGTATTTT
cdr3_aa: CASTSAGPTDTQYF
clone_size: NA
d_call: NA
j_call: TRBJ2-3
v_call: TRBV27

cdr3_nt: TGTGCCAGCTCACCGGAGGGGCACTATGGCTACACCTTC
cdr3_aa: CASSPEGHYGYTF
clone_size: NA
d_call: NA
j_call: TRBJ1-2
v_call: TRBV18

cdr3_nt: TGTGCCACCAGCACCTTTATTTCTTTCACTGAAGCTTTCTTT
cdr3_aa: CATSTFISFTEAFF
clone_size: NA
d_call: NA
j_call: TRBJ1-1
v_call: TRBV15

cdr3_nt: TGTGCCAGCAGCCGCGGGTCAGGGGGGTACAAGAGGGCCCTCCACTTT
cdr3_aa: CASSRGSGGYKRALHF
clone_size: NA
d_call: TRBD1
j_call: TRBJ1-6
v_call: TRBV6-8

cdr3_nt: TGTGCCAGCAGTCAGGTGACGGGGGTGGGTAACTATGGCTACACCTTC
cdr3_aa: CASSQVTGVGNYGYTF
clone_size: NA
d_call: NA
j_call: TRBJ1-2
v_call: TRBV27

cdr3_nt: TGTGCTAGTGGTTTAGGGGGGAGGGTCAATGAGCAGTTCTTC
cdr3_aa: CASGLGGRVNEQFF
clone_size: once
d_call: NA
j_call: TRBJ2-1
v_call: TRBV12-5

cdr3_nt: TGTGCCAGCAGCTGGAGAACAGGACCCCAAGAGACCCAGTACTTC
cdr3_aa: CASSWRTGPQETQYF
clone_size: NA
d_call: NA
j_call: TRBJ2-5
v_call: TRBV11-2

cdr3_nt: TGTGCCAGCAGCAAACAGGGTGTGGATCAGCCCCAGCATTTT
cdr3_aa: CASSKQGVDQPQHF
clone_size: few
d_call: NA
j_call: TRBJ1-5
v_call: TRBV6-6

cdr3_nt: TGCGCCAGCAGCTTGGTAAACAAAAACACCGGGGAGCTGTTTTTT
cdr3_aa: CASSLVNKNTGELFF
clone_size: NA
d_call: NA
j_call: TRBJ2-2
v_call: TRBV5-1

cdr3_nt: TGTGCCAGCAGCCTGTTGGGAGGGCCAAGGAATGAGCAGTTCTTC
cdr3_aa: CASSLLGGPRNEQFF
clone_size: many
d_call: TRBD2
j_call: TRBJ2-1
v_call: TRBV7-9